This entry is about one T cell receptor (beta chain). What it binds is not known. This record comes from a study of human T cells and chemical hapten exposure. Library construction involved attaching unique molecular identifiers to individual cDNA molecules, which allowed quantitative, reproducible TCR counting. TCRdb re-analysed the RACE reads in MiXCR, keeping a single row per CDR3 protein. The repertoire holds 380,000 or so distinct CDR3 sequences, with approximately 5.1% as singletons. V was trimmed by 5 bases and J by 1 base, leaving 11 bases between them. Germline V gene data show CDR1 as SGHVS and CDR2 as FQNEAQ. The CDR3 totals 14 residues. Study-level findings and limits: Alopecia affected the donors, so their immune response may differ from healthy people's. Against controls, expanded TCRs gave rise to significantly more large CDR3 similarity clusters.

Indicated time point: patch test 1, 2 weeks after DPC sensitization. Treatment indicated: therapeutic diphenylcyclopropenone sensitization with weekly scalp DPC. In every case, blood was obtained before the patch test was applied. This sequence originates from a woman aged 50 to 60 with alopecia areata. Some clones in this sample may be carry-over from other donors' samples. The rearrangement uses TRBV7-8 and TRBJ2-5; a weak D match, TRBD2 (6 bases). The material was whole blood, obtained in connection with sensitization to the hapten diphenylcyclopropenone (DPC). CDR3 in DNA: TGTGCCAGCAGCCTCTCGGGGGTCCAAGAGACCCAGTACTTC. Protein sequence: CASSLSGVQETQYF. Supplemented by reference TRBV7-8 and TRBJ2-5, the full variable domain reads GAGVSQSPRYKVAKRGQDVALRCDPISGHVSLFWYQQALGQGPEFLTYFQNEAQLDKSGLPSDRFFAERPEGSVSTLKIQRTQQEDSAVYLCASSLSGVQETQYFGPGTRLLVL.